This TCR beta chain came from a study of T cell changes during pregnancy in multiple sclerosis. Losses at the gene ends were 5 bases for V and 4 bases for J; bases not matched to a gene: 4. The CDR3 is made up of 13 amino acids. The germline CDR1 and CDR2 sequences are LNHDA and SQIVND (reference sequence). Sequencing was performed with immunoSEQ multiplex PCR; in TCRdb, only in-frame clones are kept and a portion is missing. The table has fewer than 80,000 clones, about 94% seen once. The sequence was collected from a female donor with multiple sclerosis, enrolled in a pregnancy study. The V call is TRBV19, the J call TRBJ1-2, with 7 bases fitting TRBD1. The specimen comprised CD4+ T cells from peripheral blood mononuclear cells, sampled after pregnancy. CDR3 residues: CASSGRQGYGYTF. CDR3 DNA sequence: TGTGCCAGTAGTGGGCGACAGGGCTATGGCTACACCTTC.